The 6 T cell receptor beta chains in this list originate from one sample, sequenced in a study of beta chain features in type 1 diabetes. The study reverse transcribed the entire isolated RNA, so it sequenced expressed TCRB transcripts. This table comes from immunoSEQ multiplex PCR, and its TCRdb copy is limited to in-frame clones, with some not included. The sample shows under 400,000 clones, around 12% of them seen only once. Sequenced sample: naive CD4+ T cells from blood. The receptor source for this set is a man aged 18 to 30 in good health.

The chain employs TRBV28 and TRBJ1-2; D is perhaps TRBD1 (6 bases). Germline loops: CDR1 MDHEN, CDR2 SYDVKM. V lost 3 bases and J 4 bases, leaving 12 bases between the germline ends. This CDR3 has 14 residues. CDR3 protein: CASSFSGASYGYTF. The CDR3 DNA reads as TGTGCCAGCAGTTTTTCAGGGGCTAGCTATGGCTACACCTTC.

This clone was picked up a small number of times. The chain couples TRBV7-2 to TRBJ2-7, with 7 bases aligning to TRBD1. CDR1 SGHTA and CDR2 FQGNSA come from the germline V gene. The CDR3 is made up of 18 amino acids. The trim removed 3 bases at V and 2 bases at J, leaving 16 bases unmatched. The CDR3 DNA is TGTGCCAGCAGCTTGAATCTCAGGTCAGGGACAGTCGCCTACGAGCAGTACTTC. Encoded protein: CASSLNLRSGTVAYEQYF.

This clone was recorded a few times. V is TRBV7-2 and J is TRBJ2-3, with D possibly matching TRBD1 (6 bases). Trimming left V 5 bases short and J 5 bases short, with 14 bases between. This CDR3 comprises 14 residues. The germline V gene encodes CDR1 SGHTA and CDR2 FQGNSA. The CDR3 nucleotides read TGTGCCAGCAGCCCAGGGGTACACATAGATACGCAGTATTTT. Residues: CASSPGVHIDTQYF.

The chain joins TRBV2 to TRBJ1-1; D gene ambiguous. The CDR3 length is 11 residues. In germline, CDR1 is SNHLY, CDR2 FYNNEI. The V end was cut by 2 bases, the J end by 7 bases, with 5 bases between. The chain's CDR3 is CASSEYLEAFF. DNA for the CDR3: TGTGCCAGCAGTGAATATCTTGAAGCTTTCTTT.

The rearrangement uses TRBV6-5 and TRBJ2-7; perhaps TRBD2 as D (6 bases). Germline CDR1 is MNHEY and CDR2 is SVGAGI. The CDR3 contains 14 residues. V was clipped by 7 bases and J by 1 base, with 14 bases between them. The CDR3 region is CASKPLGRSYEQYF. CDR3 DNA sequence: TGTGCCAGCAAACCTTTGGGGAGGTCCTACGAGCAGTACTTC.

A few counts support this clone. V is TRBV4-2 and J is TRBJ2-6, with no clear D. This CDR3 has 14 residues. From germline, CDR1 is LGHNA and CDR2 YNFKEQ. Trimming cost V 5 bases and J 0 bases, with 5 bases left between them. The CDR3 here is CASSLSSGANVLTF. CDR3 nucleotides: TGTGCCAGCAGCTTGAGCTCTGGGGCCAACGTCCTGACTTTC.